Following are 23 T cell receptor beta chains from one sample sequenced in a study of T cell changes during pregnancy in multiple sclerosis. TCRdb keeps only in-frame clones here, not all; method: immunoSEQ multiplex PCR. This table has about 75,000 clones, around 92% appearing once. The starting material was peripheral blood, obtained in the first trimester of pregnancy. The receptors stem from a female donor in good health, enrolled as a control in a pregnancy study.

This chain links TRBV7-2 with TRBJ2-7; 9 bases map to TRBD1. The trim removed 5 bases at V and 5 bases at J, leaving 7 bases unmatched. CDR3 length: 14 amino acids. Looked up from germline, CDR1 is SGHTA and CDR2 is FQGNSA. CDR3 bases: TGTGCCAGCAGCCTGGGGACAGGGAATAACGAGCAGTACTTC. Encoded protein: CASSLGTGNNEQYF.

The V and J genes are TRBV19 and TRBJ2-7; D is unclear. The CDR3 runs 16 residues. The germline V and J ends were trimmed by 5 bases and 0 bases, with 17 bases remaining between them. Germline-derived CDR1 and CDR2 are LNHDA and SQIVND (reference sequence). Here the CDR3 DNA reads TGTGCCAGTAGTGTCGCTGGGCTTGCGATCTCCTACGAGCAGTACTTC. Translating it yields CASSVAGLAISYEQYF.

The chain carries TRBV9 and TRBJ1-6; D gene ambiguous. The CDR3 runs to 14 residues. V lost 0 bases and J lost 5, with 6 bases in between. Germline values: CDR1 SGDLS, CDR2 YYNGEE. The DNA for the CDR3 is TGTGCCAGCAGCGTAGACAGCCATAATTCACCCCTCCACTTT. This translates into CASSVDSHNSPLHF.

The rearrangement joins TRBV7-7 to TRBJ2-3; 9 bases are shared with TRBD1. Germline CDR1 and CDR2: SSHAT and FNYEAQ (reference sequence). The V and J ends lost 5 bases and 4 bases, in that order; junction bases with no gene match: 7. The CDR3 has 15 amino acids. CDR3 residues: CASSRGTGSADTQYF. The CDR3 DNA reads as TGTGCCAGCAGCCGAGGGACAGGGAGCGCAGATACGCAGTATTTT.

This rearrangement joins TRBV11-2 to TRBJ2-2; TRBD2 matches 9 bases. The CDR3 is 18 residues long. V trimming: 5 bases; J trimming: 6 bases; junction bases outside the gene matches: 16. In germline, CDR1 is SGHAT, CDR2 FQNNGV. The DNA of the CDR3 is TGTGCCAGCAGCGTGCCCCCGGGGAGCGGGAGGCGAGCCGGGGAGCTGTTTTTT. As protein: CASSVPPGSGRRAGELFF. The variable domain in full, with the rest retrieved from reference TRBV11-2 and TRBJ2-2, is EAGVAQSPRYKIIEKRQSVAFWCNPISGHATLYWYQQILGQGPKLLIQFQNNGVVDDSQLPKDRFSAERLKGVDSTLKIQPAKLEDSAVYLCASSVPPGSGRRAGELFFGEGSRLTVL.

The chain is built from TRBV7-2 and TRBJ2-4; TRBD2 aligns across 8 bases. Germline CDR1 is SGHTA and CDR2 is FQGNSA. This CDR3 has 17 residues. Unmatched junction bases numbered 14, after V lost 2 bases and J lost 8 bases. CDR3 nucleotide sequence: TGTGCCAGCAGCTTACTGGGAACCGGGGGGGTGAGGGACATTCAGTACTTC. This sequence encodes CASSLLGTGGVRDIQYF.

Many counts were recorded for this clone. The rearrangement joins TRBV19 to TRBJ1-5, with 7 positions matching TRBD1. J was trimmed by 4 bases and V by 5 bases; bases with no gene match: 20. Germline V gene lookup returns CDR1 LNHDA and CDR2 SQIVND (reference sequence). This CDR3 is 19 amino acids long. The CDR3 DNA follows: TGTGCCAGTAGTTTCCTACCACACGCAATCGACAGGGAAAATCAGCCCCAGCATTTT. The encoded protein is CASSFLPHAIDRENQPQHF. The full variable domain, its missing parts supplied by reference TRBV19 and TRBJ1-5, is DGGITQSPKYLFRKEGQNVTLSCEQNLNHDAMYWYRQDPGQGLRLIYYSQIVNDFQKGDIAEGYSVSREKKESFPLTVTSAQKNPTAFYLCASSFLPHAIDRENQPQHFGDGTRLSIL.

This sequence joins TRBV7-2 and TRBJ2-4, with 13 bases that match TRBD2. The CDR3 covers 17 residues. Germline CDR1 is SGHTA and CDR2 is FQGNSA. V shed 5 bases, J shed 6 bases, and the junction held 10 bases outside the gene matches. CDR3 DNA sequence: TGTGCCAGCAGCCTCCGCGGCGGACTAGCGGGAGCAAACATTCAGTACTTC. Its protein product is CASSLRGGLAGANIQYF.

The chain combines TRBV5-6 with TRBJ1-2, with TRBD1 matching 8 bases. J lost 1 base, V lost 3 bases, and 2 bases had no gene match. Looked up from germline, CDR1 is SGHDT and CDR2 is YYEEEE. This CDR3 has 14 amino acids. The CDR3 nucleotides read TGTGCCAGCAGCTGGGACAGGAATAACTATGGCTACACCTTC. Translation gives CASSWDRNNYGYTF.

The rearrangement uses TRBV19 and TRBJ1-1; 7 positions agree with TRBD1. The ends lost 5 bases at V and 4 bases at J; junction bases unmatched: 10. This CDR3 is built from 15 residues. Germline V gene data show CDR1 as LNHDA and CDR2 as SQIVND (reference sequence). The CDR3: CASSSPTRGFTEAFF. The CDR3 DNA follows: TGTGCCAGTAGTTCCCCGACCAGGGGGTTCACTGAAGCTTTCTTT.

The V call is TRBV6-4, the J call TRBJ2-2, with no clear D. The germline V gene has CDR1 MRHNA and CDR2 SNTAGT. V was cut by 6 bases and J by 0 bases, with 5 bases left in between. This CDR3 region has 13 residues. In DNA form, the CDR3 reads TGTGCCAGCAGATCCGCGAACACCGGGGAGCTGTTTTTT. The encoded protein is CASRSANTGELFF.

This clone has only one observation. This chain's CDR3 is CASGWGQGNTEAFF. The CDR3 DNA reads TGTGCTAGTGGTTGGGGACAGGGTAACACTGAAGCTTTCTTT. The rearrangement joins TRBV12-5 to TRBJ1-1, with 9 nucleotides matching TRBD1. The germline V gene encodes CDR1 LGHNT and CDR2 FRNRAP. CDR3 length: 14 residues. The trim removed 4 bases at V and 2 bases at J, leaving 2 bases unmatched. Full variable domain (missing parts from reference TRBV12-5 and TRBJ1-1): DARVTQTPRHKVTEMGQEVTMRCQPILGHNTVFWYRQTMMQGLELLAYFRNRAPLDDSGMPKDRFSAEMPDATLATLKIQPSEPRDSAVYFCASGWGQGNTEAFFGQGTRLTVV.

This clone was seen a few times. The gene calls are TRBV30 and TRBJ1-4; perhaps TRBD1 as D (6 bases). Germline V gene data show CDR1 as GTSNPN and CDR2 as SVGIG (reference sequence). The CDR3 contains 12 residues. Between the trimmed V and J ends, which lost 4 bases and 8 bases, there was a span of 11 bases. DNA of the CDR3: TGTGCCTGGACCCCAGGGGAGGAAAAACTGTTTTTT. Translated: CAWTPGEEKLFF.

The chain joins TRBV6-6 to TRBJ2-1, with TRBD2 matching over 13 bases. The CDR3 runs 15 residues. J was trimmed by 10 bases and V by 7 bases; bases with no gene match: 10. CDR1 is MNHNY, CDR2 SVGAGI, per germline (reference sequence). The CDR3 loop reads CASTLGLAGVGEQFF. The CDR3 nucleotides read TGTGCCAGCACTCTTGGACTAGCGGGAGTGGGGGAGCAGTTCTTC.

The gene calls are TRBV7-2 and TRBJ2-3, with D hard to call. The length of the CDR3 is 12 residues. V was clipped by 1 base and J by 5 bases, with 4 bases between them. CDR1 and CDR2 from the germline V gene are SGHTA and FQGNSA. CDR3 in amino acids: CASSLVRDTQYF. CDR3 in DNA: TGTGCCAGCAGCTTAGTTAGAGATACGCAGTATTTT. Complete variable domain (other parts from reference TRBV7-2 and TRBJ2-3): GAGVSQSPSNKVTEKGKDVELRCDPISGHTALYWYRQSLGQGLEFLIYFQGNSAPDKSGLPSDRFSAERTGGSVSTLTIQRTQQEDSAVYLCASSLVRDTQYFGPGTRLTVL.

This clone came up a few times. CDR3: CARSSRPDFSNQPQHF. CDR3 DNA sequence: TGTGCCAGAAGCTCGCGCCCCGACTTTAGCAATCAGCCCCAGCATTTT. The chain uses TRBV5-3 and TRBJ1-5; D gene unclear. TRBV5-3 is noted as an ORF with a role that remains uncertain. The CDR3 has 16 residues. Trimming shortened V by 3 bases and J by 0 bases, and 13 bases separated the two germline ends.

The V gene is TRBV10-3, the J gene TRBJ2-7; maybe TRBD1 (6 bases). Looked up from germline, CDR1 is ENHRY and CDR2 is SYGVKD. The CDR3 loop spans 15 amino acids. V lost 6 bases, J lost 1 base, and 16 bases lay in between. In DNA, the CDR3 is TGTGCCATCAGATCGACAGGCCCCAGGTCCTACGAGCAGTACTTC. It encodes CAIRSTGPRSYEQYF.

CDR3 in DNA: TGTGCCAGCAGCAAAGTTTGGGGTAACGGGGGGAACACTGAAGCTTTCTTT. Protein product: CASSKVWGNGGNTEAFF. The rearrangement joins TRBV21-1 to TRBJ1-1. TRBV21-1 is recorded as a pseudogene. This CDR3 has 17 amino acids.

DNA for the CDR3: TGTGCCAGCATGGCAGGGCGAAACTATGGCTACACCTTC. It is translated as CASMAGRNYGYTF. This chain joins TRBV28 and TRBJ1-2, with D possibly matching TRBD1 (5 bases). The V gene lost 7 bases and the J gene lost 2 bases, with 11 bases spanning the gap. The CDR3 runs to 13 residues. The V gene's germline CDR1 is MDHEN and CDR2 SYDVKM.

The genes are TRBV14 and TRBJ2-5; possible D gene TRBD1, 6 bases. Trimming took off 6 bases at V and 5 bases at J, with 16 bases between the two ends. CDR3 length equals 14 residues. The germline CDR1 and CDR2 sequences are SGHDN and FVKESK. Here the CDR3 DNA reads TGTGCCAGCAGACTACAGGGTCTCGGGGAGACCCAGTACTTC. It codes for CASRLQGLGETQYF.

J is TRBJ2-5 and V is TRBV6-5; 7 bases are a match to TRBD2. The J call is doubtful: the DNA matches TRBJ2-7 better. CDR1 is MNHEY and CDR2 is SVGAGI in the germline V gene. This CDR3 has 14 amino acids. CDR3 in DNA: TGTGCCAGCAGTCAATCTCCGGGAGGAGGCGAGCAGTACTTC. Protein product: CASSQSPGGGEQYF.

This chain links TRBV19 with TRBJ1-1; 9 bases line up with TRBD1. Looked up from germline, CDR1 is LNHDA and CDR2 is SQIVND (reference sequence). This CDR3 spans 18 amino acids. The V gene end was trimmed by 3 bases and the J gene end by 2 bases; junction bases not matched to a gene: 13. CDR3 sequence reads: CASSIGTGKALANTEAFF. In nucleotides, the CDR3 is TGTGCCAGTAGTATTGGGACAGGGAAGGCTCTGGCCAACACTGAAGCTTTCTTT.

The rearrangement joins TRBV4-1 to TRBJ2-3, with TRBD2 matching over 9 bases. Germline V CDR1 and CDR2: MGHRA, YSYEKL. This CDR3 has 16 residues. V shed 5 bases, J shed 5 bases, and the junction held 11 bases outside the gene matches. This CDR3 is CASSFSKREVGDTQYF. In DNA, the CDR3 is TGCGCCAGCAGCTTTTCGAAGCGGGAGGTGGGAGATACGCAGTATTTT.